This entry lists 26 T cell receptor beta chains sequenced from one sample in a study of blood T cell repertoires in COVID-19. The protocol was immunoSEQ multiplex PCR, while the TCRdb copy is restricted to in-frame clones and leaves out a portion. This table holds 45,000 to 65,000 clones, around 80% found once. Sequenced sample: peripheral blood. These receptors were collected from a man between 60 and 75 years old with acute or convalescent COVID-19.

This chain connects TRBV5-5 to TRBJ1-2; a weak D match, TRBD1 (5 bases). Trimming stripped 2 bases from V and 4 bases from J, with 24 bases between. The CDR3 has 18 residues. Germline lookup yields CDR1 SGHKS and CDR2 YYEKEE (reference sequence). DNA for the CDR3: TGTGCCAGCAGCTTTGTTACAAGGGGCAGACTTATCTTCTATGGCTACACCTTC. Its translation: CASSFVTRGRLIFYGYTF.

CDR3 sequence: CSAKRGWEETQYF. CDR3 DNA: TGCAGCGCTAAAAGAGGGTGGGAAGAGACCCAGTACTTC. The V call is TRBV29-1, the J call TRBJ2-5; the D gene is possibly TRBD2 (5 bases). CDR1 is SQVTM and CDR2 is ANQGSEA in the germline V gene. With 7 bases removed from V and 3 bases from J, the gap between germline ends came to 15 bases. This CDR3 has 13 residues.

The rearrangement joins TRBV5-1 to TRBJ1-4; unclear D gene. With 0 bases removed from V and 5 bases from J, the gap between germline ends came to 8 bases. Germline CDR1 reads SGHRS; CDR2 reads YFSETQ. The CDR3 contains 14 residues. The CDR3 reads CASSLDARNEKLFF. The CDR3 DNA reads TGCGCCAGCAGCTTGGATGCGAGAAATGAAAAACTGTTTTTT.

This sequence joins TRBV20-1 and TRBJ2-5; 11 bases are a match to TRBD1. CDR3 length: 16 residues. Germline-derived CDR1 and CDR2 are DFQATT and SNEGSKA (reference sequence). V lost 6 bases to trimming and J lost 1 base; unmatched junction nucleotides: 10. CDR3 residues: CSASRGDRGFQETQYF. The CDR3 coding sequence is TGCAGTGCAAGTAGAGGGGACAGGGGGTTCCAAGAGACCCAGTACTTC.

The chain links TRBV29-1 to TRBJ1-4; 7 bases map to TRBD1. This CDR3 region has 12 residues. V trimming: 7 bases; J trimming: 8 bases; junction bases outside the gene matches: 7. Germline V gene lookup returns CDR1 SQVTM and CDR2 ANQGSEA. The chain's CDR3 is CSAAPGGEKLFF. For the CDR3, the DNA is TGCAGCGCTGCCCCAGGGGGGGAAAAACTGTTTTTT.

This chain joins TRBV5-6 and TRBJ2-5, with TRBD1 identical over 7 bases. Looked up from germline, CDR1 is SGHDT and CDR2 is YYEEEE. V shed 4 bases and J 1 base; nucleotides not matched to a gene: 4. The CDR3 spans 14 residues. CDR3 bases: TGTGCCAGCAGCGCGACAGGGTCCCAAGAGACCCAGTACTTC. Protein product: CASSATGSQETQYF.

CDR3 nucleotide sequence: TGTGCCAGCAGCCCCGCCAGGGGGCCTAACTATGGCTACACCTTC. This translates into CASSPARGPNYGYTF. V gene TRBV7-2 combines with J gene TRBJ1-2; 8 bases map to TRBD1. This CDR3 has 15 residues. With 5 bases clipped from V and 0 bases from J, the junction kept 5 bases outside the gene matches. Germline CDR1 SGHTA, CDR2 FQGNSA.

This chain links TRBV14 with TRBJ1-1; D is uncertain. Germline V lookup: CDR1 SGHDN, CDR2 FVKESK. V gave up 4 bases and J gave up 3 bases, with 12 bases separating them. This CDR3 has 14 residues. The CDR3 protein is CASSPMVGDTEAFF. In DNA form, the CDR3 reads TGTGCCAGCAGCCCTATGGTCGGGGACACTGAAGCTTTCTTT.

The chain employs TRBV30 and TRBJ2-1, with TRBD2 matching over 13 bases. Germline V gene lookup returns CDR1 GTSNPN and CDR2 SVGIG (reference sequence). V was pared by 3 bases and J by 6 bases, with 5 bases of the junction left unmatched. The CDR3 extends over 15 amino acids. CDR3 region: CAWRGLAGLGNEQFF. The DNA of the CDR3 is TGTGCCTGGAGGGGACTAGCGGGGCTAGGCAATGAGCAGTTCTTC. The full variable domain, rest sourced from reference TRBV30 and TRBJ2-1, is SQTIHQWPATLVQPVGSPLSLECTVEGTSNPNLYWYRQAAGRGLQLLFYSVGIGQISSEVPQNLSASRPQDRQFILSSKKLLLSDSGFYLCAWRGLAGLGNEQFFGPGTRLTVL.

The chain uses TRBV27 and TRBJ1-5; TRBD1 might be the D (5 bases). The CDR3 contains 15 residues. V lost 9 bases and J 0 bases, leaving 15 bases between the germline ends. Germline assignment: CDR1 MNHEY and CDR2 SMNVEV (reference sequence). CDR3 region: CASSGGFYSNQPQHF. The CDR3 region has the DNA TGTGCCAGTTCGGGGGGTTTCTATAGCAATCAGCCCCAGCATTTT.

The CDR3 DNA follows: TGTGCCACCAGTGATGTCGCCTATAATTCACCCCTCCACTTT. Its translation is CATSDVAYNSPLHF. The chain has TRBV24-1 and TRBJ1-6; D is uncertain. CDR1 and CDR2 from the germline V gene are KGHDR and SFDVKD. The CDR3 is 14 residues long. Trimming removed 3 bases from V and 2 bases from J, with 4 bases in between.

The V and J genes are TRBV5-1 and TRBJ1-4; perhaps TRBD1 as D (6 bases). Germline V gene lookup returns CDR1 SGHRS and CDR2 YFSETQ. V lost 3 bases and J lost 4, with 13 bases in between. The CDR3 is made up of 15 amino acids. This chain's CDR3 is CASSWLGDINEKLFF. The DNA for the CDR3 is TGCGCCAGCAGCTGGCTCGGGGACATTAATGAAAAACTGTTTTTT. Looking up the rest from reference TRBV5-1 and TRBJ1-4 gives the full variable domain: KAGVTQTPRYLIKTRGQQVTLSCSPISGHRSVSWYQQTPGQGLQFLFEYFSETQRNKGNFPGRFSGRQFSNSRSEMNVSTLELGDSALYLCASSWLGDINEKLFFGSGTQLSVL.

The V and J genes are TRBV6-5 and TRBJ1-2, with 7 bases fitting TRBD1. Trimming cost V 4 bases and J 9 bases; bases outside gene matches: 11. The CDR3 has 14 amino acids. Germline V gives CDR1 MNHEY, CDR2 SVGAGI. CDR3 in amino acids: CASSSRTGGWSYTF. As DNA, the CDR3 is TGTGCCAGCAGTTCGCGGACAGGAGGATGGAGCTACACCTTC.

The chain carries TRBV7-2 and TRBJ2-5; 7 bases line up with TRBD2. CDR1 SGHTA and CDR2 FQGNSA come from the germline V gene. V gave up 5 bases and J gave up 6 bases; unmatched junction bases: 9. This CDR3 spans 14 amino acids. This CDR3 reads CASSPGGEGKTQYF. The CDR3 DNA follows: TGTGCCAGCAGCCCCGGAGGGGAGGGAAAGACCCAGTACTTC.

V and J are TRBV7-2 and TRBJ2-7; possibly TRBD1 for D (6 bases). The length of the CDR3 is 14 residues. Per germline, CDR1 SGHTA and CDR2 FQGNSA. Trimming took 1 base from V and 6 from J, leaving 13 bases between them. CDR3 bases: TGTGCCAGCAGCTTAGAGAGCAGGGGTTCCGAGCAGTACTTC. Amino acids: CASSLESRGSEQYF. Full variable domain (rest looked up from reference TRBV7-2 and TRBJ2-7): GAGVSQSPSNKVTEKGKDVELRCDPISGHTALYWYRQSLGQGLEFLIYFQGNSAPDKSGLPSDRFSAERTGGSVSTLTIQRTQQEDSAVYLCASSLESRGSEQYFGPGTRLTVT.

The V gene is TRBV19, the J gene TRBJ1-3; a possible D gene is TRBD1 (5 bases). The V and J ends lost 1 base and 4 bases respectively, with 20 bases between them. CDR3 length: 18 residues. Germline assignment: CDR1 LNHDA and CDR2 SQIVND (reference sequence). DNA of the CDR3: TGTGCCAGTAGTATAGGACCTTCACAGGAACCCGTGGGAAACACCATATATTTT. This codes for CASSIGPSQEPVGNTIYF. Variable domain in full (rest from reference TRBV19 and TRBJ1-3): DGGITQSPKYLFRKEGQNVTLSCEQNLNHDAMYWYRQDPGQGLRLIYYSQIVNDFQKGDIAEGYSVSREKKESFPLTVTSAQKNPTAFYLCASSIGPSQEPVGNTIYFGEGSWLTVV.

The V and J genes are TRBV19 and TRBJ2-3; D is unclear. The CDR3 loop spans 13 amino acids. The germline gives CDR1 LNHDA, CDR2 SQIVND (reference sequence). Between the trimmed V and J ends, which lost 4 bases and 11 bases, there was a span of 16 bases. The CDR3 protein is CASSTELPSVQYF. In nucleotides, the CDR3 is TGTGCCAGTAGTACGGAACTACCGAGCGTGCAGTATTTT.

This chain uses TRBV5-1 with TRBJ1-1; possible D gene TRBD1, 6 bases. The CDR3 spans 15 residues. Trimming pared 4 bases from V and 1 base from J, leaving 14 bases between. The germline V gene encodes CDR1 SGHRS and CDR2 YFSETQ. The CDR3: CASSMNPGANTEAFF. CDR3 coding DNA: TGCGCCAGCAGCATGAACCCAGGGGCGAACACTGAAGCTTTCTTT.

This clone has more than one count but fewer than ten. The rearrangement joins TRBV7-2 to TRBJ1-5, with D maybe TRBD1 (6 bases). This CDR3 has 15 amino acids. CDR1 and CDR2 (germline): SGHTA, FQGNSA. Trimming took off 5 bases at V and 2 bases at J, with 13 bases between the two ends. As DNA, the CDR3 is TGTGCCAGCAGCGCCGCGGGGGCACGCAATCAGCCCCAGCATTTT. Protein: CASSAAGARNQPQHF.

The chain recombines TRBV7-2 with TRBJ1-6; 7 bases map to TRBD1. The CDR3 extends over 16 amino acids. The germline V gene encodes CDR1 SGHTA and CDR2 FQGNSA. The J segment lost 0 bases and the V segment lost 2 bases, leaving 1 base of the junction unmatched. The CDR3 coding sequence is TGTGCCAGCAGCTTAAAGGGGGCCTCCTATAATTCACCCCTCCACTTT. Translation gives CASSLKGASYNSPLHF.

This chain's CDR3 is CASSVSLPNSPLHF. In DNA form, the CDR3 reads TGTGCCAGCAGCGTATCACTCCCGAATTCACCCCTCCACTTT. The chain carries TRBV9 and TRBJ1-6, with D unresolved. Germline CDR1 and CDR2: SGDLS and YYNGEE. V lost 1 base to trimming and J lost 7 bases, with 9 bases between them. The CDR3 totals 14 residues.

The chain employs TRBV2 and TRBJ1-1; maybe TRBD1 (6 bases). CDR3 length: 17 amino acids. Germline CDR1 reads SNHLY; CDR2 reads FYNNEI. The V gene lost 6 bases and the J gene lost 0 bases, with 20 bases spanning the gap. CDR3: CASSITGFWELNTEAFF. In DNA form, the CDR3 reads TGTGCCAGCAGCATCACAGGGTTTTGGGAACTGAACACTGAAGCTTTCTTT.

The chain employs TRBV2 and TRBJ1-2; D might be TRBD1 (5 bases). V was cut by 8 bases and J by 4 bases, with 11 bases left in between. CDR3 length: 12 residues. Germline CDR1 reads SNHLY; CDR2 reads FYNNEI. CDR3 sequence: CASSTELYGYTF. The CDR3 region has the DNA TGTGCCAGCTCGACAGAACTCTATGGCTACACCTTC.

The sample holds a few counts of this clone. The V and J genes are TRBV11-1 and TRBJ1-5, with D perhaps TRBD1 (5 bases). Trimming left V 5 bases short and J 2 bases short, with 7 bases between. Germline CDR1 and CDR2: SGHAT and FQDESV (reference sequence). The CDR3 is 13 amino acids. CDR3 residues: CASSLTGNQPQHF. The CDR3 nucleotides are TGTGCCAGCAGCCTGACAGGCAATCAGCCCCAGCATTTT.

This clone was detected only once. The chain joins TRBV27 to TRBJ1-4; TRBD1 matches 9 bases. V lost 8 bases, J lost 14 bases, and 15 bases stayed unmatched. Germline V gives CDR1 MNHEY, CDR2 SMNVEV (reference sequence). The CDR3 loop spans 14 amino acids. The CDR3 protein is CASGHRTGVFGLFF. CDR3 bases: TGTGCCAGCGGACACCGGACAGGGGTATTCGGGCTGTTTTTT.

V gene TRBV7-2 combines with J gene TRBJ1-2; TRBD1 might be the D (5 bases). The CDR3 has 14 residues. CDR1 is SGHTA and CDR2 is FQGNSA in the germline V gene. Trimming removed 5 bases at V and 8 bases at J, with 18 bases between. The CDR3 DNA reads TGTGCCAGCAGCCCCTGGGGGGGGGTTGAGGGCTACACCTTC. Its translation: CASSPWGGVEGYTF.